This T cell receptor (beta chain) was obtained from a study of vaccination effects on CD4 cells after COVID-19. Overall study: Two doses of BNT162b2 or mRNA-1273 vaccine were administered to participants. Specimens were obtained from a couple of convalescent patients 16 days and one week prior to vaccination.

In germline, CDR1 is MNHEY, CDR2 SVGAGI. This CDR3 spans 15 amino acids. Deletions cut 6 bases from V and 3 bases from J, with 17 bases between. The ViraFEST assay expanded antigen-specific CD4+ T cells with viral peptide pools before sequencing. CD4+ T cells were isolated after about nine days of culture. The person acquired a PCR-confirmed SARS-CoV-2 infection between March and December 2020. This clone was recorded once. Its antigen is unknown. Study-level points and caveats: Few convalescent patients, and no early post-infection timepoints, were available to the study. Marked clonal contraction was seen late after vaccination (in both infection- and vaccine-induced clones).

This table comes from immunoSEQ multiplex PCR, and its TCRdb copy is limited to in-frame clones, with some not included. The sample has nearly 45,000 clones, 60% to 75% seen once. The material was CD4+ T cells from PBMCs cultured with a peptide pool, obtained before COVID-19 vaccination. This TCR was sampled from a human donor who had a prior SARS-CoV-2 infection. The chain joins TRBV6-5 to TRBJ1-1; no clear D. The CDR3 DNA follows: TGTGCCAGCAGCCCCGGGTCGGCGGAATACACTGAAGCTTTCTTT. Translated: CASSPGSAEYTEAFF.